The rows below give T cell receptor beta chains drawn from one sample of a study of blood T cell repertoires in COVID-19. Profiled with immunoSEQ multiplex PCR; TCRdb holds only in-frame clones, not every one. The sample contains 150,000 to 200,000 clones, more than 80% of which appear only once. Material for sequencing was peripheral blood. The receptor source for this set is a woman in her fifties or sixties with acute or convalescent COVID-19. CDR3s include the opening cysteine and the closing phenylalanine or tryptophan. Fields, in order: CDR3 protein, CDR3 DNA, CDR3 length, D gene, J gene, V gene, clone size. A D gene is named only where the DNA matches it firmly. Rows may omit the clone size; those that give it use once, few, many or a size class.

CDR3: CASRLTSGTINEQFF; DNA: TGTGCCAGCAGGCTGACTAGCGGGACTATCAATGAGCAGTTCTTC; length: 15; D: TRBD2; J: TRBJ2-1; V: TRBV27; size: .
CDR3: CSVGSGALNYGYTF; DNA: TGCAGCGTTGGGTCAGGGGCCTTGAACTATGGCTACACCTTC; length: 14; D: .; J: TRBJ1-2; V: TRBV29-1; size: .
CDR3: CASSSSTYTGTVSGNTIYF; DNA: TGTGCCAGCAGTTCCTCCACCTATACCGGGACAGTCTCTGGAAACACCATATATTTT; length: 19; D: TRBD1; J: TRBJ1-3; V: TRBV28; size: once
CDR3: CSTPGLANEQFF; DNA: TGCAGCACCCCGGGACTAGCAAATGAGCAGTTCTTC; length: 12; D: TRBD2; J: TRBJ2-1; V: TRBV29-1; size: .
CDR3: CASSSDRGLSYGYTF; DNA: TGTGCCAGCAGTTCGGACAGGGGGCTTTCCTATGGCTACACCTTC; length: 15; D: TRBD1; J: TRBJ1-2; V: TRBV28; size: .
CDR3: CATSRVTGALQTYNEQFF; DNA: TGTGCCACCAGCAGAGTGACGGGAGCCCTCCAGACCTACAATGAGCAGTTCTTC; length: 18; D: .; J: TRBJ2-1; V: TRBV15; size: .
CDR3: CASSRGTLNTEAFF; DNA: TGTGCCAGCAGTCGAGGGACACTGAACACTGAAGCTTTCTTT; length: 14; D: .; J: TRBJ1-1; V: TRBV5-8; size: .
CDR3: CASSQADTPNTEAFF; DNA: TGTGCCAGCAGCCAAGCTGACACCCCGAACACTGAAGCTTTCTTT; length: 15; D: .; J: TRBJ1-1; V: TRBV3-1/TRBV3-2; size: .
CDR3: CSASTGNQPQHF; DNA: TGCAGTGCTAGTACAGGGAATCAGCCCCAGCATTTT; length: 12; D: .; J: TRBJ1-5; V: TRBV20-1; size: .
CDR3: CASSEGQNTEAFF; DNA: TGTGCCAGCAGCGAGGGACAGAACACTGAAGCTTTCTTT; length: 13; D: .; J: TRBJ1-1; V: TRBV11-2; size: once
CDR3: CAWSRDRASYQPQHF; DNA: TGTGCCTGGAGCCGGGACAGGGCGTCTTATCAGCCCCAGCATTTT; length: 15; D: TRBD1; J: TRBJ1-5; V: TRBV30; size: .
CDR3: CASRPGLAGAGAGELFF; DNA: TGCGCCAGCAGGCCCGGACTAGCGGGGGCTGGGGCCGGGGAGCTGTTTTTT; length: 17; D: TRBD2; J: TRBJ2-2; V: TRBV5-1; size: .
CDR3: CASSITGAPGELFF; DNA: TGTGCCAGTAGTATCACAGGGGCGCCCGGGGAGCTGTTTTTT; length: 14; D: TRBD1; J: TRBJ2-2; V: TRBV19; size: .
CDR3: CASNTAVGSYNEQFF; DNA: TGCGCCAGCAATACTGCGGTAGGATCCTACAATGAGCAGTTCTTC; length: 15; D: .; J: TRBJ2-1; V: TRBV5-1; size: .
CDR3: CASSFYLPGSTSGTDTQYF; DNA: TGTGCCAGCAGTTTCTACCTTCCCGGCTCGACTAGCGGCACAGATACGCAGTATTTT; length: 19; D: TRBD2; J: TRBJ2-3; V: TRBV27; size: few
CDR3: CASSRGGGGSYGYTF; DNA: TGTGCCAGCAGCCGAGGTGGAGGGGGCAGCTATGGCTACACCTTC; length: 15; D: TRBD1; J: TRBJ1-2; V: TRBV3-1/TRBV3-2; size: .
CDR3: CASSLEGGTDTQYF; DNA: TGTGCCAGCAGCTTAGAAGGGGGCACAGATACGCAGTATTTT; length: 14; D: .; J: TRBJ2-3; V: TRBV11-2; size: .
CDR3: CASSQGALLDYGYTF; DNA: TGTGCCAGCAGCCAAGGCGCACTCCTCGACTATGGCTACACCTTC; length: 15; D: .; J: TRBJ1-2; V: TRBV3-1/TRBV3-2; size: .
CDR3: CASRIAVDYTGELFF; DNA: TGTGCCAGCAGGATAGCGGTAGACTACACCGGGGAGCTGTTTTTT; length: 15; D: .; J: TRBJ2-2; V: TRBV5-6; size: .
CDR3: CASSSISGNYNEQFF; DNA: TGTGCCAGCAGTTCGATTAGCGGGAATTACAATGAGCAGTTCTTC; length: 15; D: TRBD2; J: TRBJ2-1; V: TRBV7-9; size: .
CDR3: CASSIPDRPWRGYTF; DNA: TGTGCCAGTAGTATCCCTGACAGGCCCTGGCGGGGCTACACCTTC; length: 15; D: .; J: TRBJ1-2; V: TRBV19; size: .
CDR3: CASSNSGNTGELFF; DNA: TGCGCCAGCAGCAACAGCGGAAACACCGGGGAGCTGTTTTTT; length: 14; D: .; J: TRBJ2-2; V: TRBV5-1; size: .
CDR3: CASSSTPGNTIYF; DNA: TGTGCCAGCAGCTCAACACCTGGAAACACCATATATTTT; length: 13; D: .; J: TRBJ1-3; V: TRBV11-2; size: .
CDR3: CASSQRGQGNNYGYTF; DNA: TGCGCCAGCAGCCAAAGGGGACAGGGGAACAACTATGGCTACACCTTC; length: 16; D: TRBD1; J: TRBJ1-2; V: TRBV4-1; size: .
CDR3: CASSLEAGYGYTF; DNA: TGTGCCAGCAGCTTAGAGGCAGGGTATGGCTACACCTTC; length: 13; D: .; J: TRBJ1-2; V: TRBV7-3; size: .
CDR3: CASSPRQGAGNTEAFF; DNA: TGTGCCAGTAGTCCGAGGCAGGGGGCGGGAAACACTGAAGCTTTCTTT; length: 16; D: TRBD1; J: TRBJ1-1; V: TRBV19; size: .
CDR3: CAWSVATNTEAFF; DNA: TGTGCCTGGAGTGTAGCAACGAACACTGAAGCTTTCTTT; length: 13; D: .; J: TRBJ1-1; V: TRBV30; size: .
CDR3: CASTQGAAGNSPLHF; DNA: TGTGCCAGCACCCAGGGGGCTGCAGGGAATTCACCCCTCCACTTT; length: 15; D: TRBD1; J: TRBJ1-6; V: TRBV7-9; size: .
CDR3: CASSFRENTEAFF; DNA: TGTGCCAGCAGCTTCCGGGAGAACACTGAAGCTTTCTTT; length: 13; D: .; J: TRBJ1-1; V: TRBV11-3; size: .
CDR3: CASSINRGSGELFF; DNA: TGTGCCAGCAGTATTAACAGGGGCTCCGGGGAGCTGTTTTTT; length: 14; D: TRBD1; J: TRBJ2-2; V: TRBV2; size: .
CDR3: CAGKGTSSDKSYEQYF; DNA: TGTGCCGGAAAGGGGACTAGCAGTGATAAGAGCTACGAGCAGTACTTC; length: 16; D: TRBD2; J: TRBJ2-7; V: TRBV30; size: .
CDR3: CASSAGTGGYEQYF; DNA: TGTGCCAGCAGCGCCGGGACAGGGGGTTACGAGCAGTACTTC; length: 14; D: TRBD1; J: TRBJ2-7; V: TRBV7-9; size: .
CDR3: CAIRTGTGLSPLHF; DNA: TGTGCCATCAGAACCGGGACAGGGCTCTCACCCCTCCACTTT; length: 14; D: TRBD1; J: TRBJ1-6; V: TRBV10-3; size: .
CDR3: CASSGTAGELFF; DNA: TGTGCCAGCAGCGGGACAGCCGGGGAGCTGTTTTTT; length: 12; D: TRBD1; J: TRBJ2-2; V: TRBV6-5; size: once
CDR3: CASSEFWTGGINEQFF; DNA: TGTGCCAGCAGTGAATTTTGGACAGGAGGGATCAATGAGCAGTTCTTC; length: 16; D: .; J: TRBJ2-1; V: TRBV25-1; size: .
CDR3: CASSYAGAGGRNTEAFF; DNA: TGTGCCAGCAGCTATGCTGGGGCAGGGGGACGGAACACTGAAGCTTTCTTT; length: 17; D: TRBD1; J: TRBJ1-1; V: TRBV27; size: .
CDR3: CASSQSGTGTDTQYF; DNA: TGTGCCAGCAGCCAGAGTGGGACAGGGACAGATACGCAGTATTTT; length: 15; D: TRBD1; J: TRBJ2-3; V: TRBV3-1/TRBV3-2; size: .
CDR3: CASSTFRGGREHTGELFF; DNA: TGTGCCAGCAGCACCTTCAGGGGCGGGAGGGAACACACCGGGGAGCTGTTTTTT; length: 18; D: TRBD2; J: TRBJ2-2; V: TRBV11-2; size: .
CDR3: CASKGGSKAYNEQFF; DNA: TGTGCCTCAAAGGGGGGGAGCAAGGCCTACAATGAGCAGTTCTTC; length: 15; D: .; J: TRBJ2-1; V: TRBV10-3; size: .
CDR3: CASSEGLAGGNIQYF; DNA: TGCGCCAGCAGCGAGGGACTAGCGGGGGGAAACATTCAGTACTTC; length: 15; D: TRBD2; J: TRBJ2-4; V: TRBV5-1; size: .